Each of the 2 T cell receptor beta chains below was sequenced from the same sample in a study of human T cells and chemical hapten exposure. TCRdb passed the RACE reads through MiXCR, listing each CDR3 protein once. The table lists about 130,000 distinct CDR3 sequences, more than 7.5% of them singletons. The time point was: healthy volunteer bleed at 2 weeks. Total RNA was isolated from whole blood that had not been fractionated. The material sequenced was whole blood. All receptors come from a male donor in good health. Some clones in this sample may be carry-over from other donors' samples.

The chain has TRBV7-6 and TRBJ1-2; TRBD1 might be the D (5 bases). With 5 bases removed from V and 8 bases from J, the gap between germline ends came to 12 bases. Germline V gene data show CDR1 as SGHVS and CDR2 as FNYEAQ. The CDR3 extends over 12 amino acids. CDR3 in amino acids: CASSPQEGGYTF. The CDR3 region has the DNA TGTGCCAGCAGCCCCCAAGAGGGGGGCTACACCTTC.

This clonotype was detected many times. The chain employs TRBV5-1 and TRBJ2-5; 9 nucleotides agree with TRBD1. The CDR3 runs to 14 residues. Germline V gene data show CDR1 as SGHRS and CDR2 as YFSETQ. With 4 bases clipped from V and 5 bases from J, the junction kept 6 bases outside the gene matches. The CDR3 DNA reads TGCGCCAGCAGCCCGGGACAGGGTGACGAGACCCAGTACTTC. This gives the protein CASSPGQGDETQYF.